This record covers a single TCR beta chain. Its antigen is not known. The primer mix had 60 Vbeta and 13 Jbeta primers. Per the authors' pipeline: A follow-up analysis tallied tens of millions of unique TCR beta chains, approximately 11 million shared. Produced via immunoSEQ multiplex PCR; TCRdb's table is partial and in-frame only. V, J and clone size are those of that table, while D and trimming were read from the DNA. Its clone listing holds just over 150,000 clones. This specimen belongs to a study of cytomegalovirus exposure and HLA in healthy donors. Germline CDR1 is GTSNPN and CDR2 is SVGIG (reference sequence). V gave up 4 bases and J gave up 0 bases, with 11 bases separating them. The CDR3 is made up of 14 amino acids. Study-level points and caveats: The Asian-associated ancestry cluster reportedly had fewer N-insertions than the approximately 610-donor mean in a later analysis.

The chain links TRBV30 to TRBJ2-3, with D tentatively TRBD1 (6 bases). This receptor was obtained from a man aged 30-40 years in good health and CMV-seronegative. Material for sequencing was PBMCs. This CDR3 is CAWNPTGSTDTQYF. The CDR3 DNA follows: TGTGCCTGGAACCCGACAGGTAGCACAGATACGCAGTATTTT.